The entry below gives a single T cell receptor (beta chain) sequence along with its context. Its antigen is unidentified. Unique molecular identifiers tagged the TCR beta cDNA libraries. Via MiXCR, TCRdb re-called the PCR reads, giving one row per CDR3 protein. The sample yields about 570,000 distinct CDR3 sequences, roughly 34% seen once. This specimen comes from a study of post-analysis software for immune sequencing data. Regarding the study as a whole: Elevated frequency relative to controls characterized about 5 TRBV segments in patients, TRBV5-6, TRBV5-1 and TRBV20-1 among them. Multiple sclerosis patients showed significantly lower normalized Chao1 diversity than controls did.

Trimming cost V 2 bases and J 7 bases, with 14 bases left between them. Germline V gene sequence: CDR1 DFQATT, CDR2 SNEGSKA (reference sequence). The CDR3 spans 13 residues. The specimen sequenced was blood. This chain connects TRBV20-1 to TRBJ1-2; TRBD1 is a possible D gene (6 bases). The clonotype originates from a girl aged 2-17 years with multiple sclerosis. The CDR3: CSARFGGAGGYTF. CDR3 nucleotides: TGCAGTGCTAGATTCGGGGGGGCTGGTGGCTACACCTTC.